This TCR beta chain was observed in a study of Ad26.COV2.S vaccination and SARS-CoV-2 variants. Some clones are missing from TCRdb's copy, which holds only in-frame ones; the method was immunoSEQ multiplex PCR. The sample includes approximately 400,000 clones, around 90% seen only once; the top ten take about 3.8%. Overall study findings and caveats: It was vaccine recipients, not placebo recipients, who had the higher spike-specific TCR breadth.

For this clone: Its specificity is not known.

V was pared by 1 base and J by 6 bases, with 6 bases of the junction left unmatched. Looked up from germline, CDR1 is LGHDT and CDR2 is YNNKEL (reference sequence). The CDR3 is made up of 17 amino acids. This clonotype was sampled from a human donor who had recovered from COVID-19. Sequencing used peripheral blood, obtained after recovery from COVID-19. This chain joins TRBV3-1 (or the pseudogene TRBV3-2) and TRBJ2-2; TRBD2 matches at 12 bases. This CDR3 is CASSQGLAGGPPGELFF. DNA of the CDR3: TGTGCCAGCAGCCAAGGGCTAGCGGGGGGGCCTCCCGGGGAGCTGTTTTTT.